This TCR beta chain was sequenced in a study of vaccination effects on CD4 cells after COVID-19. The study, taken as a whole, reports: Early timepoints after infection were absent, and convalescent patients were few in the study.

Some clones are missing from TCRdb's copy, which holds only in-frame ones; the method was immunoSEQ multiplex PCR. The table lists tens of thousands of clones, over 70% of them singletons, with more than 0.95% in the top ten. Expansion with viral peptide pools was applied to antigen-specific CD4+ T cells by the ViraFEST assay prior to sequencing. Isolating CD4+ T cells followed less than 11 days of culture. BNT162b2 vaccine or mRNA-1273 vaccine was given to participants in two doses. This clone has only one observation. Its antigen is unidentified. The CDR3 has 14 amino acids. The V and J ends lost 4 bases and 7 bases, in that order; junction bases with no gene match: 6. CDR1 and CDR2 from the germline V gene are LGHNA and YSLEER.

The material was CD4+ T cells from PBMCs cultured with HCoV-OC43 spike peptides, obtained after COVID-19 vaccination. The subset is: HCoV-OC43 spike overlapping peptide pool stimulation. The TCR was taken from a human donor who received a COVID-19 vaccine. The rearrangement links TRBV4-3 to TRBJ2-1, with 8 bases fitting TRBD1. CDR3 sequence: CASSPGQGRNEQFF. In nucleotides, the CDR3 is TGCGCCAGCAGCCCTGGACAGGGTCGTAATGAGCAGTTCTTC.